This TCR beta chain stems from a study of blood T cell repertoires in COVID-19. Study-wide context: From T cells, B-cell-depleted T cells, or PBMCs came the material, which was cDNA or gDNA.

This CDR3 comprises 15 residues. V was trimmed by 6 bases and J by 2 bases, leaving 16 bases between them. Germline loops: CDR1 MRHNA, CDR2 SNTAGT. Using immunoSEQ multiplex PCR, the repertoire was profiled, and TCRdb retains in-frame clones only, with some absent. This table has roughly 41,000 clones, 70% to 90% appearing once. V is TRBV6-4 and J is TRBJ1-1; D possibly corresponds to TRBD1 (5 bases). The clonotype comes from a man in his sixties with active COVID-19. The sequenced sample was peripheral blood. This CDR3 reads CASSSMDKINTEAFF. CDR3 DNA sequence: TGTGCCAGCAGCTCCATGGACAAAATTAACACTGAAGCTTTCTTT.